This TCR beta chain was documented in a study of metastatic and nonmetastatic thyroid tumors. The wider study: Across blood and tumor or nodule tissue, repertoires from malignant and benign thyroid patients were compared with one another. Broader study findings: Reportedly, malignant thyroid tumors had significantly higher TCR beta diversity than benign nodules, in blood and tumor.

Prior to thyroid surgery, none of the patients had received any treatment. How the authors handled the data: The study took CDR3 differences across clinicopathological groups and made a distant-metastasis classifier for papillary thyroid cancer from them. Using MiXCR, TCRdb reanalyzed the PCR reads. The V and J calls were not made by the authors but by TCRdb's processing. Of 10,000 to 15,000 clones listed, about 30% are singletons. A remark on this clone: Its specificity is not known.

Source material: tumor tissue. This TCR came from a female donor with papillary thyroid cancer or a benign thyroid nodule (not recorded which). Some clones in this sample may be carry-over from other donors' samples.

The CDR3 DNA reads TGTGCCTGGAACAGGGCAATCGGGAATTCACCCCTCCACTTT. This translates into CAWNRAIGNSPLHF. The genes are TRBV30 and TRBJ1-6, with a possible D match to TRBD1 (6 bases). V was shortened by 4 bases and J by 7 bases, with 14 bases between the two germline ends. CDR3 length: 14 residues. CDR1 and CDR2 (germline): GTSNPN, SVGIG (reference sequence).